This paragraph reports one TCR beta chain. Per the study methods: For nucleated cells, counts were estimated from reference gene primer amplification. Produced via immunoSEQ multiplex PCR; TCRdb's table is partial and in-frame only. V and J calls and clone size are copied from that table; D and trimming were computed from the DNA. The profile shows hundreds of thousands of clones, around 90% of them singletons. This specimen comes from a study of blood T cell repertoires in COVID-19. Study background: Collection of acute and convalescent COVID-19 samples took place in the United States, Italy and Spain. In each case, the material was cDNA or gDNA derived from T cells, B-cell-depleted T cells, or PBMCs.

This CDR3 spans 15 amino acids. Germline V gives CDR1 SGHNT, CDR2 YENEEA. The V and J ends lost 4 bases and 1 base respectively, with 13 bases between them. The sample consisted of peripheral blood. The sequence was obtained from a woman between 25 and 40 years old with acute or convalescent COVID-19. J is TRBJ1-1 and V is TRBV11-3, with a possible D match to TRBD1 (6 bases). CDR3 coding DNA: TGTGCCAGCAGCTCCAAACCGACAGGGAACACTGAAGCTTTCTTT. Protein: CASSSKPTGNTEAFF.